Each of the 22 T cell receptor beta chains below was sequenced from the same sample in a study of response to subunit inactivated influenza vaccine. TCRdb reprocessed the RT-PCR reads via MiXCR and lists one record per CDR3 protein. The sample lists about 700,000 distinct CDR3 sequences; over 11% were seen once. This specimen was PBMCs from blood, taken 14 to 15 days before vaccination. All receptors come from a middle-aged man who received an inactivated influenza vaccine.

This clonotype was detected only a few times. V usage is TRBV7-9 and J usage is TRBJ1-1, with TRBD1 identical over 7 bases. Looked up from germline, CDR1 is SEHNR and CDR2 is FQNEAQ (reference sequence). The CDR3 totals 14 residues. V was pared by 5 bases and J by 3 bases, with 6 bases of the junction left unmatched. The CDR3 reads CASSLGQVDTEAFF. CDR3 nucleotide sequence: TGTGCCAGCAGCCTCGGACAGGTGGACACTGAAGCTTTCTTT.

This clonotype showed up many times. The rearrangement joins TRBV5-1 to TRBJ2-7; D unresolved. The V end was cut by 0 bases, the J end by 2 bases, with 12 bases between. CDR1 and CDR2 from the germline V gene are SGHRS and YFSETQ. The CDR3 runs 15 residues. The DNA for the CDR3 is TGCGCCAGCAGCTTGGAGCCCACTACACCCTACGAGCAGTACTTC. Protein product: CASSLEPTTPYEQYF.

This clonotype appeared many times. The chain joins TRBV4-3 to TRBJ2-7, with D maybe TRBD1 (6 bases). Trimming took 0 bases from V and 3 from J, leaving 12 bases between them. Germline CDR1 LGHNA, CDR2 YSLEER. The CDR3 contains 15 residues. This CDR3 reads CASSQDVGGFYEQYF. The DNA for the CDR3 is TGCGCCAGCAGCCAAGATGTAGGGGGATTCTACGAGCAGTACTTC.

In this sample, this clonotype turned up a few times. This chain connects TRBV5-5 to TRBJ2-7; 9 nucleotides match TRBD1. Germline CDR1 and CDR2: SGHKS and YYEKEE (reference sequence). V gave up 0 bases and J gave up 4 bases; unmatched junction bases: 5. The CDR3 has 15 amino acids. CDR3 sequence (DNA): TGTGCCAGCAGCTTGGAGGGACAGGGTTTTTACGAGCAGTACTTC. Residues: CASSLEGQGFYEQYF.

At least ten counts were recorded for this clonotype. V and J are TRBV6-2 or TRBV6-3 and TRBJ2-7; 10 nucleotides match TRBD1. The V segment lost 1 base and the J segment 3 bases; nucleotides outside the gene matches: 6. CDR1 and CDR2 from the germline V gene are MNHEY and SVGEGT. This CDR3 is 16 amino acids long. The CDR3 coding sequence is TGTGCCAGCAGTTACTTATTGGGACAGGGGAACTACGAGCAGTACTTC. Translated: CASSYLLGQGNYEQYF.

The genes are TRBV27 and TRBJ2-2; 9 bases match TRBD2. Germline V CDR1 and CDR2: MNHEY, SMNVEV (reference sequence). The CDR3 has 16 amino acids. V gave up 1 base and J gave up 4 bases; unmatched junction bases: 4. CDR3 in DNA: TGTGCCAGCAGTTTATTAGCGGGAGAGGGCACCGGGGAGCTGTTTTTT. It translates to CASSLLAGEGTGELFF.

This clonotype came up many times. The V gene is TRBV5-1, the J gene TRBJ2-2; D tentatively fits TRBD1 or TRBD2 (5 bases each). The germline V gene has CDR1 SGHRS and CDR2 YFSETQ. The V gene lost 4 bases and the J gene lost 4 bases, with 17 bases spanning the gap. The CDR3 runs to 16 residues. CDR3 coding DNA: TGCGCCAGCAGCCCTTGGGACCCGGGTTCCACCGGGGAGCTGTTTTTT. Amino acids: CASSPWDPGSTGELFF.

Only a few counts were recorded for this clonotype. V gene TRBV27 combines with J gene TRBJ2-2, with TRBD2 as a possible D gene (6 bases). This CDR3 is built from 15 residues. Germline CDR1 and CDR2: MNHEY and SMNVEV (reference sequence). With 6 bases removed from V and 6 bases from J, the gap between germline ends came to 17 bases. CDR3 loop: CASRRGGIFAGELFF. The CDR3 DNA follows: TGTGCCAGCAGGCGGGGCGGGATATTTGCCGGGGAGCTGTTTTTT.

This chain joins TRBV20-1 and TRBJ1-2, with D possibly matching TRBD1 (5 bases). This CDR3 comprises 13 residues. V was cut by 2 bases and J by 8 bases, with 15 bases left in between. The germline gives CDR1 DFQATT, CDR2 SNEGSKA (reference sequence). The chain's CDR3 is CSARPAREGGYTF. The CDR3 nucleotides read TGCAGTGCTAGACCGGCCAGGGAAGGCGGCTACACCTTC.

The chain combines TRBV10-3 with TRBJ2-1; maybe TRBD2 (5 bases). The CDR3 is 17 residues long. The V end lost 0 bases, the J end lost 0 bases, and 12 bases lay between the germline ends. The V gene's germline CDR1 is ENHRY and CDR2 SYGVKD. This CDR3 is CAISESASRSSYNEQFF. CDR3 coding DNA: TGTGCCATCAGTGAGTCTGCTAGCCGGAGCTCCTACAATGAGCAGTTCTTC.

This clonotype was counted ten times or more. The rearrangement links TRBV10-3 to TRBJ2-3; 7 nucleotides match TRBD1. There are 14 residues in the CDR3. Per the germline V gene, CDR1 is ENHRY and CDR2 is SYGVKD. Losses at the gene ends were 5 bases for V and 0 bases for J; bases not matched to a gene: 2. The CDR3 is CAISPGQSTDTQYF. The CDR3 nucleotides read TGTGCCATCAGTCCGGGACAGAGCACAGATACGCAGTATTTT.

This clonotype was seen repeatedly, ten times or more. At one end, the junction sequence differs from germline, possibly due to a read error. The chain links TRBV5-1 to TRBJ2-1; TRBD1 agrees at 11 bases. Germline CDR1 reads SGHRS; CDR2 reads YFSETQ. The CDR3 contains 15 residues. The CDR3 DNA reads TGCGCCAGCAGTTTGGACAGGGGGCTCTACAATGAGCAGTTCTTC. It specifies CASSLDRGLYNEQFF. Based on the CDR3 plus reference TRBV5-1 and TRBJ2-1, the full variable domain is KAGVTQTPRYLIKTRGQQVTLSCSPISGHRSVSWYQQTPGQGLQFLFEYFSETQRNKGNFPGRFSGRQFSNSRSEMNVSTLELGDSALYLCASSLDRGLYNEQFFGPGTRLTVL.

The chain joins TRBV25-1 to TRBJ2-3; TRBD2 is a possible D gene (6 bases). CDR1 is MGHDK and CDR2 is SYGVNS in the germline V gene. CDR3 length equals 16 residues. The V and J ends lost 2 bases and 1 base respectively, with 13 bases between them. CDR3 nucleotide sequence: TGTGCCAGCAGTGAAATGCCGGCTAGCGGCACAGATACGCAGTATTTT. Its protein product is CASSEMPASGTDTQYF.

This clonotype was detected a few times. V is TRBV12-3 or TRBV12-4 and J is TRBJ2-4; 9 nucleotides match TRBD1. Germline trimming cut 5 bases from V and 0 bases from J; bases unmatched to any gene: 5. The CDR3 runs 16 residues. As DNA, the CDR3 is TGTGCCAGCAGTCTGGGACAGGGCCTAGCCAAAAACATTCAGTACTTC. Protein product: CASSLGQGLAKNIQYF.

The rearrangement links TRBV13 to TRBJ2-1; 9 positions agree with TRBD1. V shed 3 bases and J 6 bases; nucleotides not matched to a gene: 12. Germline V gives CDR1 PRHDT, CDR2 FYEKMQ (reference sequence). The CDR3 extends over 17 amino acids. The CDR3 DNA follows: TGTGCCAGCAGCTTCCCCAGGCTGGACAGGGGACCCAATGAGCAGTTCTTC. Translated: CASSFPRLDRGPNEQFF.

This clonotype showed up just a few times. The rearrangement uses TRBV15 and TRBJ2-7; 10 bases map to TRBD2. The CDR3 has 13 amino acids. Unmatched junction bases numbered 11, after V lost 9 bases and J lost 9 bases. Germline CDR1 reads LNHNV; CDR2 reads YYDKDF (reference sequence). CDR3 nucleotide sequence: TGTGCCACTCGTGAGCGGGGGGGTTCGGCGCAGTACTTC. Residues: CATRERGGSAQYF.

In its sample, this clonotype was seen a few times. The V and J genes are TRBV6-2 or TRBV6-3 and TRBJ1-2; D is ambiguous. Trimming left V 6 bases short and J 5 bases short, with 10 bases between. The CDR3 covers 12 residues. The V gene's germline CDR1 is MNHEY and CDR2 SVGEGT. The CDR3 reads CASSALEYGYTF. Here the CDR3 DNA reads TGTGCCAGCAGCGCCCTGGAGTATGGCTACACCTTC.

This clonotype has only a few counts. The junction shows a germline mismatch at one end, possibly a read error. The genes are TRBV6-2 or TRBV6-3 and TRBJ2-7; the D is unclear. CDR1 is MNHEY, CDR2 SVGEGT, per germline. The length of the CDR3 is 14 residues. The DNA of the CDR3 is TGTGCCAGCAGTCACTCACCTTCGCTTTACGAGCAGTACTTC. Translation gives CASSHSPSLYEQYF.

This clonotype has only a few counts. CDR3 nucleotides: TGTGCCAGCAGTTCGGGGGAGACTGAAGCTTTCTTT. It encodes CASSSGETEAFF. The chain uses TRBV6-6 and TRBJ1-1, with D possibly matching TRBD1 (5 bases). The length of the CDR3 is 12 residues. The ends were cut back, 4 bases at V and 5 bases at J, with 8 bases in the middle. Germline V gives CDR1 MNHNY, CDR2 SVGAGI (reference sequence).

This rearrangement joins TRBV3-1 to TRBJ2-7; D is uncertain. V was pared by 1 base and J by 3 bases, with 10 bases between. The CDR3 totals 14 residues. Germline CDR1 reads LGHDT; CDR2 reads YNNKEL (reference sequence). CDR3 region: CASSQGSAHYEQYF. In DNA, the CDR3 is TGTGCCAGCAGCCAAGGGTCGGCTCACTACGAGCAGTACTTC.

This clonotype was detected only a few times. This chain uses TRBV12-3 or TRBV12-4 with TRBJ1-6, with 7 bases lining up with TRBD1. This CDR3 has 17 amino acids. The trim removed 6 bases at V and 1 base at J, leaving 9 bases unmatched. The CDR3 reads CASSLTGDSSYNSPLHF. In nucleotides, the CDR3 is TGTGCCAGCAGCCTTACAGGGGATTCATCCTATAATTCACCCCTCCACTTT.

This chain uses TRBV20-1 with TRBJ2-7, with a possible D match to TRBD2 (5 bases). V dropped 5 bases and J dropped 2 bases, with 16 bases sitting between them. CDR3 length: 14 amino acids. Germline CDR1 is DFQATT and CDR2 is SNEGSKA (reference sequence). CDR3 loop: CSAGRPTVPYEQYF. The CDR3 DNA is TGCAGTGCTGGGAGACCGACGGTACCCTACGAGCAGTACTTC.